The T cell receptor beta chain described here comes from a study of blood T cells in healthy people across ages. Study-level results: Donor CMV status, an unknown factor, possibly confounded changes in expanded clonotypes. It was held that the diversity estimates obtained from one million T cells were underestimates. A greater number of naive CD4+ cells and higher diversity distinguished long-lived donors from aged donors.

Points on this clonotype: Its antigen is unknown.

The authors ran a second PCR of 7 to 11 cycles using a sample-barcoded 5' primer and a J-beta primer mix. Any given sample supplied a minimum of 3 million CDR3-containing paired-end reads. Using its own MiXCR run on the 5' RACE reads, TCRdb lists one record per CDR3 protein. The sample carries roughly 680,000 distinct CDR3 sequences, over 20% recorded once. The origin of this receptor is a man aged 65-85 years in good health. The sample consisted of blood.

Written as DNA, the CDR3 is TGCGCCAGCAGCTTGGGACGGGGGTTCAACACTGAAGCTTTCTTT. Translation: CASSLGRGFNTEAFF. The chain is built from TRBV5-1 and TRBJ1-1; D might be TRBD1 (5 bases). The CDR3 covers 15 residues. V lost 0 bases and J 2 bases, leaving 11 bases between the germline ends. Looked up from germline, CDR1 is SGHRS and CDR2 is YFSETQ.